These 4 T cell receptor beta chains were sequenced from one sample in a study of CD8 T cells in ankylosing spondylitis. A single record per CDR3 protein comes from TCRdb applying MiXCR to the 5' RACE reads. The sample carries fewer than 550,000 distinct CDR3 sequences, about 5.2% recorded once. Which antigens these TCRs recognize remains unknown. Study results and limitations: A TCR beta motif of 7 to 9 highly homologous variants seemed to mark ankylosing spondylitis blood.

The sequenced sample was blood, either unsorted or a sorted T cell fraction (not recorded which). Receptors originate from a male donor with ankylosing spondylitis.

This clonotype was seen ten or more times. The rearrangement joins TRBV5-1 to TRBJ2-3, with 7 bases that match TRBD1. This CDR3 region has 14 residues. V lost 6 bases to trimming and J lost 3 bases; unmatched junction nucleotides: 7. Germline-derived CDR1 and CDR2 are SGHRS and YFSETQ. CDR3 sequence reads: CASKPGQTTDTQYF. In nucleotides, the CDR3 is TGCGCCAGCAAACCGGGACAGACTACAGATACGCAGTATTTT.

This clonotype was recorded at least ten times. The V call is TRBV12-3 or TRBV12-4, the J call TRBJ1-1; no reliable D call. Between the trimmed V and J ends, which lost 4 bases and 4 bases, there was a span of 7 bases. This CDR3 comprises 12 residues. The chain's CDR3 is CASSYGPTEAFF. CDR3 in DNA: TGTGCCAGCAGTTACGGTCCCACTGAAGCTTTCTTT.

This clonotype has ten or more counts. The CDR3 DNA is TGTGCCAGCAGTCCAACAGGAGCAGGTTACCATACGCAGTATTTT. Its protein is CASSPTGAGYHTQYF. This chain uses TRBV28 with TRBJ2-3; D might be TRBD1 (5 bases). Per the germline V gene, CDR1 is MDHEN and CDR2 is SYDVKM. Trimming shortened V by 5 bases and J by 7 bases, and 19 bases separated the two germline ends. The CDR3 is 15 residues long. Complete variable domain (other parts from reference TRBV28 and TRBJ2-3): DVKVTQSSRYLVKRTGEKVFLECVQDMDHENMFWYRQDPGLGLRLIYFSYDVKMKEKGDIPEGYSVSREKKERFSLILESASTNQTSMYLCASSPTGAGYHTQYFGPGTRLTVL.

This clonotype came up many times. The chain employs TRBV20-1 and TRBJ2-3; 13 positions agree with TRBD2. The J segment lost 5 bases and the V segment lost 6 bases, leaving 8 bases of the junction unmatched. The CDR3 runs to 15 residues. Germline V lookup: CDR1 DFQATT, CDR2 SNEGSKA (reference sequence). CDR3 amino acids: CSALLAGGPRDTQYF. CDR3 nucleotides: TGCAGTGCGCTACTAGCGGGAGGGCCGAGAGATACGCAGTATTTT.